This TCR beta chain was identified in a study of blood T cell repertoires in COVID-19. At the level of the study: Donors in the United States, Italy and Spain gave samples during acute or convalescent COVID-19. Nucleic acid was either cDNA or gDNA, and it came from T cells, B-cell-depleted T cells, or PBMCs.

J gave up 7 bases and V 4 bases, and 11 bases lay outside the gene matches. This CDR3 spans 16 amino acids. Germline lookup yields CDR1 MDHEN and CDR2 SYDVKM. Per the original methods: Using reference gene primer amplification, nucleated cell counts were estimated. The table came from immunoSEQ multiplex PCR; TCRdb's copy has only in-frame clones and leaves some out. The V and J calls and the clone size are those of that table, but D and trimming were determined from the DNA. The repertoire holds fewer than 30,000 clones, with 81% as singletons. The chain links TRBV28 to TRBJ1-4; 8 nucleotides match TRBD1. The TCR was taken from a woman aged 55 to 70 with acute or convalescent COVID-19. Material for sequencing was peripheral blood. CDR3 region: CASSSSYRGTGEKLFF. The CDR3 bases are TGTGCCAGCAGTTCAAGCTACAGGGGGACGGGTGAAAAACTGTTTTTT.